The 29 T cell receptor beta chains reported below all come from one sample, sequenced in a study of blood T cells in healthy people across ages. It was with a sample-barcoded 5' primer and a J-beta primer mix that a second PCR of roughly 6 to 12 cycles was run. TCRdb processed the 5' RACE reads anew with MiXCR; each CDR3 protein has one entry. This table holds about 840,000 distinct CDR3 sequences, 25% to 35% found once. These same records also appear under a second study, on T cells of mothers and their children.

The sequenced sample was blood. Receptors originate from a woman between 40 and 55 years old in good health.

V usage is TRBV9 and J usage is TRBJ2-7; D might be TRBD2 (5 bases). The V gene's germline CDR1 is SGDLS and CDR2 YYNGEE. V was pared by 3 bases and J by 5 bases, with 9 bases between. This CDR3 contains 12 residues. CDR3 loop: CASSGLGDEQYF. The DNA of the CDR3 is TGTGCCAGCAGCGGCCTCGGGGACGAGCAGTACTTC.

This clonotype was observed at least ten times. The rearrangement links TRBV5-8 to TRBJ2-3, with TRBD1 matching over 10 bases. Germline CDR1 and CDR2: SGHTS and YDEGEE. V shed 4 bases and J 5 bases; nucleotides not matched to a gene: 7. This CDR3 has 15 residues. CDR3 in amino acids: CASSATGGFGDTQYF. The CDR3, as DNA: TGTGCCAGCAGCGCGACAGGGGGCTTTGGAGATACGCAGTATTTT. The variable domain in full, completed from reference TRBV5-8 and TRBJ2-3, reads EAGVTQSPTHLIKTRGQQATLRCSPISGHTSVYWYQQALGLGLQFLLWYDEGEERNRGNFPPRFSGRQFPNYSSELNVNALELEDSALYLCASSATGGFGDTQYFGPGTRLTVL.

This rearrangement joins TRBV7-9 to TRBJ2-7; no clear D gene. Trimming pared 5 bases from V and 2 bases from J, leaving 16 bases between. The CDR3 is made up of 15 amino acids. Per the germline V gene, CDR1 is SEHNR and CDR2 is FQNEAQ (reference sequence). The CDR3 is CASSPKDVGPYEQYF. For the CDR3, the DNA is TGTGCCAGCAGCCCCAAGGACGTAGGGCCCTACGAGCAGTACTTC. Full variable domain (remainder filled in from reference TRBV7-9 and TRBJ2-7): DTGVSQNPRHKITKRGQNVTFRCDPISEHNRLYWYRQTLGQGPEFLTYFQNEAQLEKSRLLSDRFSAERPKGSFSTLEIQRTEQGDSAMYLCASSPKDVGPYEQYFGPGTRLTVT.

This clonotype was counted only a few times. DNA for the CDR3: TGTGCCAGCTCACCTTACAGGGGCCTCAACACCGGGGAGCTGTTTTTT. Translated, it gives CASSPYRGLNTGELFF. The gene calls are TRBV18 and TRBJ2-2; 7 bases map to TRBD1. Germline CDR1 reads KGHSH; CDR2 reads LQKENI. This CDR3 has 16 amino acids. Trimming cost V 3 bases and J 2 bases; bases outside gene matches: 6.

There are many counts of this clonotype. The chain carries TRBV12-3 or TRBV12-4 and TRBJ1-5, with D possibly being TRBD1 (5 bases). The V end lost 5 bases, the J end lost 3 bases, and 14 bases lay between the germline ends. CDR3 size: 15 residues. Written as DNA, the CDR3 is TGTGCCAGCAGTAGCCAGGGTCGGCCCAATCAGCCCCAGCATTTT. This codes for CASSSQGRPNQPQHF.

The chain couples TRBV4-2 to TRBJ1-6; D is perhaps TRBD1 (5 bases). CDR1 LGHNA and CDR2 YNFKEQ come from the germline V gene. The length of the CDR3 is 15 residues. V was shortened by 0 bases and J by 10 bases, with 13 bases between the two germline ends. The CDR3 spells CASSQDFGARSPLHF. CDR3 nucleotides: TGTGCCAGCAGCCAAGATTTCGGGGCGAGGTCACCCCTCCACTTT.

This clonotype was seen more than once but under ten times. CDR3 protein: CAISVGPRLADNTGELFF. The CDR3 DNA reads as TGTGCCATCAGTGTAGGTCCCCGACTAGCGGATAACACCGGGGAGCTGTTTTTT. J is TRBJ2-2 and V is TRBV10-3; 9 bases align to TRBD2. After removal of 4 bases from V and 2 bases from J, the junction contained 11 bases not matched to a gene. Germline CDR1 ENHRY, CDR2 SYGVKD. The CDR3 covers 18 residues.

The chain is built from TRBV5-1 and TRBJ2-2; D gene unclear. This CDR3 contains 12 residues. CDR1 is SGHRS and CDR2 is YFSETQ in the germline V gene. V lost 4 bases and J lost 4, with 5 bases in between. Written as DNA, the CDR3 is TGCGCCAGCAGCGAACCCACCGGGGAGCTGTTTTTT. Translation: CASSEPTGELFF. Using reference TRBV5-1 and TRBJ2-2 for the parts outside the CDR3, the full variable domain is KAGVTQTPRYLIKTRGQQVTLSCSPISGHRSVSWYQQTPGQGLQFLFEYFSETQRNKGNFPGRFSGRQFSNSRSEMNVSTLELGDSALYLCASSEPTGELFFGEGSRLTVL.

Concerning this clonotype itself: Since a much larger clone is just one base distant, this may be a read error. CDR3 sequence reads: CASSRTADNEQYF. CDR3 nucleotide sequence: TGTGCCAGCTCCAGGACAGCGGACAATGAGCAGTACTTC. The V and J genes are TRBV6-6 and TRBJ2-4; tentatively, D is TRBD1 (6 bases). This CDR3 comprises 13 residues. V dropped 8 bases and J dropped 13 bases, with 21 bases sitting between them. Germline loops: CDR1 MNHNY, CDR2 SVGAGI (reference sequence).

The V call is TRBV28, the J call TRBJ2-1; D call uncertain. CDR3 length: 12 residues. V was pared by 4 bases and J by 10 bases, with 11 bases between. CDR1 and CDR2 (germline): MDHEN, SYDVKM. CDR3 DNA: TGTGCCAGCAGTTATTGGCTCTCCGAGCAGTTCTTC. This translates into CASSYWLSEQFF.

J is TRBJ1-3 and V is TRBV12-3 or TRBV12-4; 9 bases agree with TRBD1. Losses at the gene ends were 4 bases for V and 7 bases for J; bases not matched to a gene: 5. CDR3 length: 14 residues. The CDR3 sequence is CASSWTGEGNTIYF. The CDR3, as DNA: TGTGCCAGCAGTTGGACAGGGGAGGGGAACACCATATATTTT.

This clonotype was seen a handful of times. Just one base apart from a much larger clone, this may be a read error. In DNA, the CDR3 is TGCGCCAGCAGCGATGGACAGCATTCCAGCTACGAGCAGTACTTC. Translated: CASSDGQHSSYEQYF. V is TRBV5-1 and J is TRBJ2-7; possibly TRBD1 for D (6 bases). Trimming took 4 bases from V and 3 from J, leaving 17 bases between them. The CDR3 sequence is 15 residues long. Per germline, CDR1 SGHRS and CDR2 YFSETQ.

With regard to this clonotype: A read error may be the cause here, since a much bigger clone is one base away. The genes are TRBV27 and TRBJ2-7, with D perhaps matching TRBD2 (7 bases). Germline CDR1 and CDR2: MNHEY and SMNVEV (reference sequence). The V gene lost 6 bases and the J gene lost 7 bases, with 25 bases spanning the gap. The CDR3 loop spans 16 amino acids. The CDR3 reads CASRTLSGGVYNEQYF. The CDR3, as DNA: TGTGCCAGCAGGACCCTCTCGGGGGGCGTATACAATGAGCAGTACTTC.

A word on this clonotype: At one end the junction does not follow the germline gene, possibly because of a read error. The chain recombines TRBV20-1 with TRBJ2-1, with unresolved D. CDR3 size: 13 residues. CDR1 and CDR2 from the germline V gene are DFQATT and SNEGSKA (reference sequence). The CDR3 here is CSATFPPRNERFF. CDR3 DNA: TGCAGTGCTACCTTCCCCCCTCGGAATGAGCGGTTCTTC.

The CDR3 is CASSLGQTGGYGYTF. Here the CDR3 DNA reads TGTGCCAGCAGCTTGGGTCAGACGGGAGGCTATGGCTACACCTTC. The V call is TRBV5-5, the J call TRBJ1-2, with D uncertain. This CDR3 is built from 15 residues. V lost 0 bases and J 4 bases, leaving 13 bases between the germline ends. In germline, CDR1 is SGHKS, CDR2 YYEKEE (reference sequence).

Many counts were recorded for this clonotype. The V call is TRBV7-3, the J call TRBJ1-2; tentative D call: TRBD1 (5 bases). The length of the CDR3 is 15 residues. With 5 bases removed from V and 5 bases from J, the gap between germline ends came to 18 bases. CDR1 is SGHTA and CDR2 is FQGTGA in the germline V gene. The CDR3 DNA follows: TGTGCCAGCAGCCCCCAGGGCGGACCAGATTATGGCTACACCTTC. Translating it yields CASSPQGGPDYGYTF.

Many counts were recorded for this clonotype. The chain recombines TRBV6-6 with TRBJ2-7, with D uncertain. V lost 2 bases and J lost 7, with 9 bases in between. CDR1 MNHNY and CDR2 SVGAGI come from the germline V gene (reference sequence). The CDR3 length is 12 residues. DNA of the CDR3: TGTGCCAGCAGTTACACCATAGGGGAGCAGTACTTC. Residues: CASSYTIGEQYF.

This clonotype has at least ten counts. CDR3 DNA: TGCGCCAGCAGCTTGTTAGTCGGCGGGGGTTCGTACGAGCAGTACTTC. Its protein is CASSLLVGGGSYEQYF. The chain carries TRBV5-1 and TRBJ2-7; 7 nucleotides agree with TRBD2. This CDR3 comprises 16 residues. CDR1 is SGHRS, CDR2 YFSETQ, per germline. Germline trimming cut 1 base from V and 4 bases from J; bases unmatched to any gene: 11.

The chain employs TRBV14 and TRBJ2-1, with D perhaps TRBD2 (7 bases). The V end was cut by 4 bases, the J end by 6 bases, with 16 bases between. The CDR3 totals 15 residues. Germline values: CDR1 SGHDN, CDR2 FVKESK. DNA of the CDR3: TGTGCCAGCAGCCCATGGGGCGGGGGCTTCAATGAGCAGTTCTTC. Protein product: CASSPWGGGFNEQFF.

Ten or more counts support this clonotype. The chain combines TRBV7-6 with TRBJ2-7; TRBD1 is a possible D gene (5 bases). The CDR3 consists of 14 residues. Per the germline V gene, CDR1 is SGHVS and CDR2 is FNYEAQ. V was pared by 6 bases and J by 0 bases, with 12 bases between. Written as DNA, the CDR3 is TGTGCCAGCAGTCCCGACAGCTACTCCTACGAGCAGTACTTC. This encodes CASSPDSYSYEQYF.

CDR3: CASSPQDGTYEQYF. The CDR3 coding sequence is TGTGCCAGCTCACCACAAGACGGAACCTACGAGCAGTACTTC. The chain uses TRBV18 and TRBJ2-7; no firm D call. V shed 1 base and J shed 2 bases, with 9 bases lying between them. The germline CDR1 and CDR2 sequences are KGHSH and LQKENI. The CDR3 has 14 residues.

This clonotype has a handful of counts. The chain recombines TRBV20-1 with TRBJ1-1; tentative D call: TRBD1 (5 bases). The germline V and J ends were trimmed by 8 bases and 1 base, with 11 bases remaining between them. The germline CDR1 and CDR2 sequences are DFQATT and SNEGSKA (reference sequence). The CDR3 is 12 residues long. The CDR3 spells CSPGGGNTEAFF. Here the CDR3 DNA reads TGCAGTCCTGGGGGGGGGAACACTGAAGCTTTCTTT.

Points on this clonotype: A much bigger clone sits one base away, suggesting this may be a read error. This chain uses TRBV11-2 with TRBJ2-1; D gene ambiguous. The V gene's germline CDR1 is SGHAT and CDR2 FQNNGV. CDR3 length equals 15 residues. Trimming removed 8 bases at V and 0 bases at J, with 14 bases between. CDR3 sequence reads: CASGQYIISYNEQFF. DNA of the CDR3: TGTGCCAGCGGCCAATACATAATCTCCTACAATGAGCAGTTCTTC.

This clonotype has ten or more counts. V usage is TRBV21-1 and J usage is TRBJ1-2. TRBV21-1 is termed a pseudogene. The CDR3 contains 13 residues. Here the CDR3 reads CASSDRGYYGYTF. CDR3 DNA sequence: TGTGCCAGCAGCGATCGAGGATACTATGGCTACACCTTC.

A remark on this clonotype: One end of the junction does not line up with germline, which may come from a read error. The chain carries TRBV27 and TRBJ2-1; 8 bases are a match to TRBD1. The germline CDR1 and CDR2 sequences are MNHEY and SMNVEV (reference sequence). This CDR3 is built from 16 residues. CDR3 loop: CAISTDRTGSYNGQFF. In DNA, the CDR3 is TGTGCCATCAGTACCGATAGGACAGGGTCCTACAATGGGCAGTTCTTC.

This clonotype occurred once. The chain has TRBV3-1 and TRBJ2-2; 8 nucleotides line up with TRBD2. CDR3 length: 18 amino acids. CDR1 and CDR2 from the germline V gene are LGHDT and YNNKEL (reference sequence). Losses at the gene ends were 2 bases for V and 4 bases for J; bases not matched to a gene: 12. The CDR3 region is CASSQSGHGGDLTGELFF. The CDR3 nucleotides are TGTGCCAGCAGCCAAAGCGGTCACGGGGGGGACCTCACCGGGGAGCTGTTTTTT.

Comment on this clonotype: A junction end diverges from the germline sequence, so it may reflect a read error. The chain employs TRBV7-3 and TRBJ2-1, with 7 bases identical to TRBD2. The germline V gene has CDR1 SGHTA and CDR2 FQGTGA. This CDR3 region has 13 residues. The chain's CDR3 is CAGSREVADEQFF. Written as DNA, the CDR3 is TGTGCCGGCAGCCGGGAGGTGGCGGATGAGCAGTTCTTC.

This clonotype was detected many times. V usage is TRBV7-2 and J usage is TRBJ2-5; D remains unclear. Trimming shortened V by 2 bases and J by 5 bases, and 6 bases separated the two germline ends. Per germline, CDR1 SGHTA and CDR2 FQGNSA. CDR3 length: 12 amino acids. CDR3 in DNA: TGTGCCAGCAGCTTATATCGGGAGACCCAGTACTTC. Protein product: CASSLYRETQYF.

This clonotype was picked up many times. The chain has TRBV18 and TRBJ2-5; D remains ambiguous. From germline, CDR1 is KGHSH and CDR2 LQKENI. The V and J ends lost 3 bases and 2 bases respectively, with 13 bases between them. This CDR3 contains 15 residues. For the CDR3, the DNA is TGTGCCAGCTCACCCCGTCGCCGGGTACAAGAGACCCAGTACTTC. Protein: CASSPRRRVQETQYF.